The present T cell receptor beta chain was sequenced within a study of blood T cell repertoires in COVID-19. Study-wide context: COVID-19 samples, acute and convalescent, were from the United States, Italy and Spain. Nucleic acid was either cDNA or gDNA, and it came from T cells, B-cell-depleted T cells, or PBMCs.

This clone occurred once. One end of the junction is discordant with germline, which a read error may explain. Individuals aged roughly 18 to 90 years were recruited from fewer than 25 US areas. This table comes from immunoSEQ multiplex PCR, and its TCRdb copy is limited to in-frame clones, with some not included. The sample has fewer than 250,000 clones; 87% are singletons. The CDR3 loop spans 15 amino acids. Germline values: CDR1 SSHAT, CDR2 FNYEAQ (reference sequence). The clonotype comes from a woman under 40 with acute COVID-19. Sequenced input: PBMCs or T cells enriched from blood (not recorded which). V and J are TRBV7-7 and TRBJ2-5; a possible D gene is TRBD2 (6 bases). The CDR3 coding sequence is TGTGCTAGCAGCCCCGCGGCGGGGATGCAAGAGACCCAGTACTTC. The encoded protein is CASSPAAGMQETQYF.